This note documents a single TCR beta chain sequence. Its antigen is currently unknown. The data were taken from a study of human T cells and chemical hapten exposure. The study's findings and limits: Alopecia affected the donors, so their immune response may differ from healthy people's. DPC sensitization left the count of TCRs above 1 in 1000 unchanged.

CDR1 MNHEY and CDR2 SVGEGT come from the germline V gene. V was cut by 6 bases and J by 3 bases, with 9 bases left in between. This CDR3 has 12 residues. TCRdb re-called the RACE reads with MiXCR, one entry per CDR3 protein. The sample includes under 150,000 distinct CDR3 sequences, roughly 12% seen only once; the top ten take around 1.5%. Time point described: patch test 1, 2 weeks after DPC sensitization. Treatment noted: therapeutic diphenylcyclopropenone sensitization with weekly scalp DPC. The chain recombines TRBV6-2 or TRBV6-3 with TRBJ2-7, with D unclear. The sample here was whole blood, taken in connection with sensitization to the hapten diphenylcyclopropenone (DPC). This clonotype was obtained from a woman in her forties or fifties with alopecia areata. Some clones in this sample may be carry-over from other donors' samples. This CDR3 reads CASRVTSYEQYF. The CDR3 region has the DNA TGTGCCAGCAGAGTCACCAGCTACGAGCAGTACTTC.